Each of the 15 T cell receptor beta chains below was sequenced from the same sample in a study of beta chain features in type 1 diabetes. All of the isolated RNA was reverse transcribed, so expressed TCRB transcripts were sequenced. Assay used: immunoSEQ multiplex PCR; TCRdb lists only in-frame clones, some missing. The profile covers some 700,000 clones, with roughly 12% appearing a single time and approximately 0.02% taken by the ten largest. Their antigen targets remain unknown. Study outcomes and limitations: In all four CD4+ subsets, TCRB CDR3 length was significantly, moderately reduced in type 1 diabetes.

The specimen sequenced was naive CD4+ T cells from blood. These receptor sequences come from a man younger than 30 with type 1 diabetes.

The chain couples TRBV7-9 to TRBJ1-6, with a tentative D call TRBD1 (6 bases). Germline V gives CDR1 SEHNR, CDR2 FQNEAQ (reference sequence). The CDR3 runs 12 residues. V lost 8 bases and J 5 bases, leaving 7 bases between the germline ends. The CDR3 loop is CASGQNNSPLHF. CDR3 DNA: TGTGCCAGCGGACAGAATAATTCACCCCTCCACTTT.

The gene calls are TRBV18 and TRBJ1-2; 7 nucleotides match TRBD1. This CDR3 has 14 amino acids. Germline CDR1 and CDR2: KGHSH and LQKENI. V gave up 3 bases and J gave up 2 bases; unmatched junction bases: 3. This CDR3 is CASSPQGENYGYTF. CDR3 coding DNA: TGTGCCAGCTCACCGCAGGGGGAGAACTATGGCTACACCTTC. Filled out from reference TRBV18 and TRBJ1-2, the complete variable domain reads NAGVMQNPRHLVRRRGQEARLRCSPMKGHSHVYWYRQLPEEGLKFMVYLQKENIIDESGMPKERFSAEFPKEGPSILRIQQVVRGDSAAYFCASSPQGENYGYTFGSGTRLTVV.

This clone has more than one count but fewer than ten. The chain is built from TRBV21-1 and TRBJ1-1. TRBV21-1 counts as a pseudogene. There are 15 residues in the CDR3. The CDR3, as DNA: TGTGCCAGCAGCAAAGCGAGGAGAAACAACACTGAAGCTTTCTTT. It specifies CASSKARRNNTEAFF.

The chain carries TRBV7-3 and TRBJ2-1, with D uncertain. Germline values: CDR1 SGHTA, CDR2 FQGTGA. This CDR3 has 13 amino acids. The V end was cut by 2 bases, the J end by 6 bases, with 8 bases between. In DNA form, the CDR3 reads TGTGCCAGCAGCTTAGGGCAAACCAATGAGCAGTTCTTC. Protein sequence: CASSLGQTNEQFF.

V and J are TRBV7-8 and TRBJ1-2; D might be TRBD1 (6 bases). Germline CDR1 reads SGHVS; CDR2 reads FQNEAQ. V was clipped by 1 base and J by 5 bases, with 11 bases between them. The CDR3 runs 14 residues. The CDR3 coding sequence is TGTGCCAGCAGCTTAGACAGGGACGCTTATGGCTACACCTTC. It translates to CASSLDRDAYGYTF.

This clone was seen a few times. V and J are TRBV30 and TRBJ2-3, with D possibly being TRBD2 (5 bases). The germline V gene has CDR1 GTSNPN and CDR2 SVGIG (reference sequence). The CDR3 sequence is 15 residues long. V dropped 2 bases and J dropped 6 bases, with 18 bases sitting between them. Here the CDR3 reads CAWSPVRGVSDTQYF. Written as DNA, the CDR3 is TGTGCCTGGAGTCCAGTACGGGGTGTCTCGGATACGCAGTATTTT.

This chain joins TRBV19 and TRBJ2-5; tentatively, D is TRBD2 (6 bases). V lost 3 bases, J lost 2 bases, and 13 bases lay in between. There are 15 residues in the CDR3. Germline V gene sequence: CDR1 LNHDA, CDR2 SQIVND (reference sequence). This CDR3 is CASSIMAREQETQYF. CDR3 coding DNA: TGTGCCAGTAGTATCATGGCCCGGGAGCAAGAGACCCAGTACTTC. The variable domain in full, completed from reference TRBV19 and TRBJ2-5, reads DGGITQSPKYLFRKEGQNVTLSCEQNLNHDAMYWYRQDPGQGLRLIYYSQIVNDFQKGDIAEGYSVSREKKESFPLTVTSAQKNPTAFYLCASSIMAREQETQYFGPGTRLLVL.

V is TRBV28 and J is TRBJ1-4; 10 bases match TRBD1. Trimming at V came to 6 bases and at J to 8 bases, leaving 12 bases not matched to a gene. Germline V lookup: CDR1 MDHEN, CDR2 SYDVKM. The CDR3 has 16 amino acids. DNA for the CDR3: TGTGCCAGCAGAGGGGGGGACAGGGGCGCTTGGGAAAAACTGTTTTTT. Amino acids: CASRGGDRGAWEKLFF.

This clone showed up just a few times. The rearrangement joins TRBV14 to TRBJ2-7; D uncertain. Trimming pared 1 base from V and 4 bases from J, leaving 5 bases between. Germline V gene data show CDR1 as SGHDN and CDR2 as FVKESK. The CDR3 has 12 amino acids. CDR3 bases: TGTGCCAGCAGCCAAGCACTATACGAGCAGTACTTC. Translated, it gives CASSQALYEQYF.

This clone turned up a few times. V is TRBV10-2 and J is TRBJ1-5; D is possibly TRBD1 (5 bases). The V gene's germline CDR1 is WSHSY and CDR2 SAAADI. With 6 bases removed from V and 2 bases from J, the gap between germline ends came to 14 bases. The length of the CDR3 is 15 residues. CDR3: CASSPGPSGNQPQHF. Written as DNA, the CDR3 is TGCGCCAGCAGCCCGGGACCTTCGGGCAATCAGCCCCAGCATTTT.

Only a few counts were recorded for this clone. This chain uses TRBV2 with TRBJ1-2, with TRBD1 matching over 8 bases. This CDR3 spans 11 amino acids. Germline V gene data show CDR1 as SNHLY and CDR2 as FYNNEI. With 5 bases clipped from V and 10 bases from J, the junction kept 3 bases outside the gene matches. For the CDR3, the DNA is TGTGCCAGCAGTATGGACAGGGACTACACCTTC. Residues: CASSMDRDYTF.

J is TRBJ1-2 and V is TRBV9, with D perhaps TRBD1 (6 bases). Germline CDR1 and CDR2: SGDLS and YYNGEE. Trimming removed 0 bases at V and 8 bases at J, with 20 bases between. The CDR3 spans 16 residues. The CDR3 DNA sequence: TGTGCCAGCAGCGTAGGGACGGGGGCCGGCCGATTCGGCTACACCTTC. It is translated as CASSVGTGAGRFGYTF.

Only a few counts were recorded for this clone. The rearrangement joins TRBV5-1 to TRBJ2-1; D is possibly TRBD1 or TRBD2 (5 bases each). CDR1 is SGHRS, CDR2 YFSETQ, per germline. V was pared by 4 bases and J by 2 bases, with 16 bases between. The CDR3 covers 16 residues. This chain's CDR3 is CASSPEGQGPYNEQFF. The CDR3 bases are TGCGCCAGCAGCCCCGAGGGCCAGGGCCCCTACAATGAGCAGTTCTTC.

The chain links TRBV16 to TRBJ2-1, with a weak D call TRBD2 (6 bases). CDR1 and CDR2 from the germline V gene are KGHSY and FQNENV. Trimming removed 2 bases from V and 4 bases from J, with 18 bases in between. The CDR3 runs to 17 residues. The CDR3 DNA follows: TGTGCCAGCAGCCAAATATTGACGGAGGGCCTATACAATGAGCAGTTCTTC. Translation: CASSQILTEGLYNEQFF. The full variable domain, in which reference TRBV16 and TRBJ2-1 provide the parts outside the CDR3, is GEEVAQTPKHLVRGEGQKAKLYCAPIKGHSYVFWYQQVLKNEFKFLISFQNENVFDETGMPKERFSAKCLPNSPCSLEIQATKLEDSAVYFCASSQILTEGLYNEQFFGPGTRLTVL.

The rearrangement joins TRBV28 to TRBJ2-7; D is unclear. The V and J ends lost 9 bases and 2 bases respectively, with 5 bases between them. In germline, CDR1 is MDHEN, CDR2 SYDVKM. The CDR3 spans 10 residues. CDR3 sequence: CASGPYEQYF. The CDR3 bases are TGTGCCAGTGGCCCCTACGAGCAGTACTTC. The whole variable domain, filled in from reference TRBV28 and TRBJ2-7, reads DVKVTQSSRYLVKRTGEKVFLECVQDMDHENMFWYRQDPGLGLRLIYFSYDVKMKEKGDIPEGYSVSREKKERFSLILESASTNQTSMYLCASGPYEQYFGPGTRLTVT.